This TCR beta chain emerged from a study of blood T cell repertoires in COVID-19. Across the whole study: Spain, Italy and the United States supplied samples that represented acute and convalescent COVID-19.

In the authors' workflow: From reference gene primer amplification, estimates of nucleated cell counts were derived. The method was immunoSEQ multiplex PCR; TCRdb's version includes in-frame clones alone and lacks a portion of them. V, J and clone size derive from that table, while D and trimming were established from the DNA sequence. Of a few hundred thousand clones listed, 90% are singletons. Those who participated ranged in age from roughly 18 to 90 years and resided in about two dozen US areas. This CDR3 has 16 amino acids. The J segment lost 9 bases and the V segment lost 0 bases, leaving 5 bases of the junction unmatched. The germline CDR1 and CDR2 sequences are SGHDT and YYEEEE.

The source is a woman aged 18-30 years with acute COVID-19. Sequencing was carried out using PBMCs or T cells enriched from blood (not recorded which). The genes are TRBV5-6 and TRBJ1-6; 11 bases fit TRBD1. DNA for the CDR3: TGTGCCAGCAGCTTGGTCCCGGGACAGGGGGTTTCACCCCTCCACTTT. This codes for CASSLVPGQGVSPLHF.